Included here is one T cell receptor beta chain sequence, with context. No antigen is known for it. This sample was included in a study of CXCR3-negative and CXCR3-positive naive CD8 T cells. Whole-study results and caveats: TRB CDR3s of CXCR3-positive naive cells were more hydrophobic than those of CXCR3-negative naive cells. Similar TRBV-TRBJ usage characterized naive CXCR3-negative and CXCR3-positive cells; memory cells differed. Fresh PBMCs were used in most assays, and CXCR3 expression partially decreased after cryopreservation.

There are 15 residues in the CDR3. Germline CDR1 is SGHTS and CDR2 is YDEGEE. The libraries of TRB cDNA were constructed through 5' RACE using UMI labels. TCRdb derives one entry per CDR3 protein from the 5' RACE reads, leaving out DNA. The sample data list 75,000 to 100,000 distinct CDR3 sequences. This sequence originates from a human donor in good health. Some clones in this sample may be carry-over from other donors' samples. J is TRBJ2-2 and V is TRBV5-8; lacking DNA, the TRBD1 call made by TCRdb goes unchecked. Material for sequencing was naive CXCR3+ CD8+ T cells from blood. Subset defined: CD45RO-CCR7+CD27+CD95- naive CD8+ T cells expressing CXCR3 (TNR3+). This chain's CDR3 is CASSQTIQGAGELFF.